One sample yielded the 13 T cell receptor beta chains listed below, sequenced in a study of cytomegalovirus exposure and HLA in healthy donors (dated by TCRdb to about 2017). The library was produced with the immunoSEQ multiplex PCR assay. A mixture of 60 forward primers for TCR Vbeta segments and 13 reverse primers for TCR Jbeta segments was used in the multiplex PCR. The table comes from immuneACCESS by way of TCRdb, which keeps in-frame sequences with V and J called. Part of the clones is missing from these tables; in studies checked, under half for an unresolved V gene and the rest for unknown reasons. Across this sample there are about 160,000 clones, with around 80% seen only once. More than 8% of the sample belongs to the ten largest clones. Sequencing was carried out using PBMCs. The receptors stem from a male donor in good health and CMV-seropositive.

This rearrangement joins TRBV29-1 to TRBJ2-1; 10 bases line up with TRBD2. The CDR3 spans 15 residues. V was clipped by 1 base and J by 8 bases; unmatched bases: 8. The germline CDR1 and CDR2 sequences are SQVTM and ANQGSEA. The CDR3 region has the DNA TGCAGCGTTGAAGGTCTAGCGGGAGCCAAGGATGAGCAGTTCTTC. Translating gives CSVEGLAGAKDEQFF.

CDR3 nucleotide sequence: TGTGCCAGCAGTACCCCCGCGGAGGGGTTCGTGAACATTCAGTACTTC. As protein: CASSTPAEGFVNIQYF. The V call is TRBV28, the J call TRBJ2-4; possibly TRBD2 for D (6 bases). The CDR3 consists of 16 residues. CDR1 MDHEN and CDR2 SYDVKM come from the germline V gene. V lost 5 bases to trimming and J lost 7 bases, with 21 bases between them.

The CDR3 nucleotides are TGTGCCAGCAGGCGAACAGGGGTGAACATTCAGTACTTC. Amino acid sequence: CASRRTGVNIQYF. This sequence joins TRBV2 and TRBJ2-4, with 7 positions matching TRBD1. J lost 7 bases, V lost 6 bases, and 6 bases had no gene match. This CDR3 has 13 amino acids. Germline assignment: CDR1 SNHLY and CDR2 FYNNEI.

The V and J genes are TRBV28 and TRBJ2-7, with TRBD2 matching over 12 bases. The CDR3 contains 14 residues. From germline, CDR1 is MDHEN and CDR2 SYDVKM. Trimming cost V 6 bases and J 3 bases; bases outside gene matches: 3. The DNA for the CDR3 is TGTGCCAGCAGCATGGGACTAGCGGGCTACGAGCAGTACTTC. Amino acid sequence: CASSMGLAGYEQYF.

This chain links TRBV5-8 with TRBJ1-3; D might be TRBD1 (5 bases). Trimming pared 4 bases from V and 0 bases from J, leaving 14 bases between. CDR3 size: 16 residues. Germline loops: CDR1 SGHTS, CDR2 YDEGEE. The CDR3 DNA reads TGTGCCAGCAGCCCCCTGCAAGGGGACTCTGGAAACACCATATATTTT. This sequence encodes CASSPLQGDSGNTIYF.

The gene calls are TRBV6-7 and TRBJ2-3, with 10 positions matching TRBD2. TRBV6-7 is marked as an open reading frame, function uncertain. Trimming cost V 5 bases and J 0 bases; bases outside gene matches: 2. CDR3 length: 15 residues. The CDR3 spells CASSERGGSTDTQYF. The CDR3 bases are TGTGCCAGCAGTGAGCGGGGGGGCAGCACAGATACGCAGTATTTT.

The chain links TRBV29-1 to TRBJ2-3; the D gene is possibly TRBD1 (6 bases). Looked up from germline, CDR1 is SQVTM and CDR2 is ANQGSEA. Deletions cut 3 bases from V and 1 base from J, with 8 bases between. CDR3 size: 13 residues. The CDR3 spells CSVEDSGTDTQYF. For the CDR3, the DNA is TGCAGCGTTGAGGACAGTGGCACAGATACGCAGTATTTT.

The chain's CDR3 is CASSLARTDRETQYF. CDR3 coding DNA: TGTGCCAGCAGCTTAGCGAGAACAGATAGGGAGACCCAGTACTTC. The rearrangement uses TRBV7-8 and TRBJ2-5; D is unresolved. V lost 0 bases and J lost 5, with 13 bases in between. The germline V gene encodes CDR1 SGHVS and CDR2 FQNEAQ. The CDR3 consists of 15 residues.

This clone has just a few counts. This chain connects TRBV19 to TRBJ2-7, with a weak D call TRBD1 (6 bases). This CDR3 is 14 amino acids long. V was cut by 3 bases and J by 2 bases, with 11 bases left in between. CDR1 LNHDA and CDR2 SQIVND come from the germline V gene (reference sequence). In DNA form, the CDR3 reads TGTGCCAGTAGTATGAGGGGGTACACCTACGAGCAGTACTTC. Translating gives CASSMRGYTYEQYF.

In DNA, the CDR3 is TGCGCCAGCAGCTCCGGACTAGCGGCATCCTACAATGAGCAGTTCTTC. It translates to CASSSGLAASYNEQFF. V is TRBV5-1 and J is TRBJ2-1; 10 bases agree with TRBD2. Unmatched junction bases numbered 4, after V lost 3 bases and J lost 1 base. The CDR3 has 16 residues. CDR1 is SGHRS, CDR2 YFSETQ, per germline.

This clone was observed a handful of times. The genes are TRBV27 and TRBJ1-5, with D possibly matching TRBD1 (5 bases). The CDR3 runs 14 residues. Trimming shortened V by 4 bases and J by 3 bases, and 10 bases separated the two germline ends. Germline CDR1 and CDR2: MNHEY and SMNVEV (reference sequence). The CDR3 sequence: CASSYRIYNQPQHF. The CDR3 nucleotides read TGTGCCAGCAGTTACAGGATATACAATCAGCCCCAGCATTTT.

The V and J genes are TRBV2 and TRBJ2-7; 8 nucleotides line up with TRBD2. This CDR3 has 15 residues. V lost 2 bases to trimming and J lost 2 bases; unmatched junction nucleotides: 5. Germline V CDR1 and CDR2: SNHLY, FYNNEI. In DNA, the CDR3 is TGTGCCAGCAGTGAACGGGGGGGCATAACCTACGAGCAGTACTTC. As protein: CASSERGGITYEQYF.

The gene calls are TRBV11-2 and TRBJ1-6; no reliable D call. V lost 4 bases, J lost 3 bases, and 7 bases lay in between. Germline V lookup: CDR1 SGHAT, CDR2 FQNNGV. This CDR3 has 14 residues. The CDR3 DNA reads TGTGCCAGCAGCTCTACAGACTATAATTCACCCCTCCACTTT. Its translation is CASSSTDYNSPLHF.